This TCR beta chain was captured by sequencing in a study of cytomegalovirus exposure and HLA in healthy donors. Study details: One earlier analysis, a look at around 170 million T cells, found 100 million to 130 million unique TCR beta sequences.

The PCR ran on 60 Vbeta and 13 Jbeta primers. Sequencing used immunoSEQ multiplex PCR; TCRdb keeps in-frame clones, though not all of them. This table holds some 110,000 clones, 65% to 80% found once. Whole-study findings and limits: In a later analysis, HLA-associated beta chains showed higher expansion and lower generation probabilities than comparable chains. In the analysis, some V segments, TRBV6-2 and TRBV6-3 included, were excluded as indistinguishable. An analysis done earlier found most TCR beta V segments productive about 90% or about 30% of the time.

This clone was recorded once. Antigen: not known. The junction had 9 bases not matched to a gene; V was cut back by 6 bases and J by 4 bases. Germline CDR1 reads MNHEY; CDR2 reads SMNVEV (reference sequence). The CDR3 contains 15 residues. Material for sequencing was PBMCs. V and J are TRBV27 and TRBJ2-5, with 9 bases identical to TRBD2. The source of this sequence is a man in his sixties in good health and CMV-seronegative. The CDR3 DNA sequence: TGTGCCAGCAGCCGGCTGGAAGCGGGAGGAGAGACCCAGTACTTC. Amino acids: CASSRLEAGGETQYF.